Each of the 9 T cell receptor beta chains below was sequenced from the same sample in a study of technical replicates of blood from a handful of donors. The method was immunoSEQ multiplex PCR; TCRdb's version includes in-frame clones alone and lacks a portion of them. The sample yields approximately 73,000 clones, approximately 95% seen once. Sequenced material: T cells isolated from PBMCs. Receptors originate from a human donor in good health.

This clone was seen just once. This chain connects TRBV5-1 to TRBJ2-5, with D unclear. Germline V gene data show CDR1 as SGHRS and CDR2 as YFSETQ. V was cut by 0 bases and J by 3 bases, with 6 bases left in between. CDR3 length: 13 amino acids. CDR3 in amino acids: CASSLGGEETQYF. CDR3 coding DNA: TGCGCCAGCAGCTTGGGTGGAGAAGAGACCCAGTACTTC.

CDR3 bases: TGTGCCAGCAAAAGGACAGGGCTGTACTACGAGCAGTACTTC. Translated: CASKRTGLYYEQYF. The V and J genes are TRBV28 and TRBJ2-7; 8 positions agree with TRBD1. The germline gives CDR1 MDHEN, CDR2 SYDVKM. This CDR3 has 14 residues. The junction had 8 bases not matched to a gene; V was cut back by 7 bases and J by 3 bases.

The CDR3 sequence: CASSDPTQGVSGNTIYF. In nucleotides, the CDR3 is TGTGCCAGCAGTGACCCAACTCAGGGGGTTTCGGGAAACACCATATATTTT. The chain is built from TRBV2 and TRBJ1-3; 7 positions agree with TRBD1. Trimming cost V 3 bases and J 4 bases; bases outside gene matches: 12. Germline CDR1 SNHLY, CDR2 FYNNEI. The length of the CDR3 is 17 residues.

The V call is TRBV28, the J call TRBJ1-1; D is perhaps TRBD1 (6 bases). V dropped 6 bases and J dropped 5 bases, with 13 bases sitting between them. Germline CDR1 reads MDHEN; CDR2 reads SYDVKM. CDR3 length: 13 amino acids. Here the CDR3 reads CASSLDRYTEAFF. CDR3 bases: TGTGCCAGCAGCCTAGACAGGTATACTGAAGCTTTCTTT.

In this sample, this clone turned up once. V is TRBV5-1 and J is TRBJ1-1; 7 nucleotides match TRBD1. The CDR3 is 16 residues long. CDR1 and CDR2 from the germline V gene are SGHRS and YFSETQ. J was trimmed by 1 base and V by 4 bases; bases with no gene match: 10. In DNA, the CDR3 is TGCGCCAGCAGCCTAGAAAGGACAGGAGGGAACACTGAAGCTTTCTTT. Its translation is CASSLERTGGNTEAFF.

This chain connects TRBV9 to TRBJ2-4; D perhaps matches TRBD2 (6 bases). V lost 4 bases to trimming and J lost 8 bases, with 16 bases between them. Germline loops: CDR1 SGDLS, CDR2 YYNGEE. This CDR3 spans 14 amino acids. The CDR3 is CASSPGTAKDIQYF. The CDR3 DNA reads TGTGCCAGCAGCCCTGGGACTGCCAAGGACATTCAGTACTTC. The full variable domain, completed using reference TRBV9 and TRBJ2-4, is DSGVTQTPKHLITATGQRVTLRCSPRSGDLSVYWYQQSLDQGLQFLIQYYNGEERAKGNILERFSAQQFPDLHSELNLSSLELGDSALYFCASSPGTAKDIQYFGAGTRLSVL.

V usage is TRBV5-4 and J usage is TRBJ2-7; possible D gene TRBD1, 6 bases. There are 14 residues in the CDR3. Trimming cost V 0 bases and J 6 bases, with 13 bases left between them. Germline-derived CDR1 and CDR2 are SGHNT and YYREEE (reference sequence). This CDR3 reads CASSLGSGAGEQYF. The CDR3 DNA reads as TGTGCCAGCAGCTTGGGGTCAGGGGCCGGCGAGCAGTACTTC.

CDR3: CASSIGEGSSYEQYF. CDR3 in DNA: TGTGCCAGTAGTATAGGGGAGGGCAGCTCCTACGAGCAGTACTTC. The gene calls are TRBV19 and TRBJ2-7; TRBD2 aligns across 7 bases. Losses at the gene ends were 1 base for V and 0 bases for J; bases not matched to a gene: 3. The CDR3 length is 15 residues. Germline V gene sequence: CDR1 LNHDA, CDR2 SQIVND (reference sequence).

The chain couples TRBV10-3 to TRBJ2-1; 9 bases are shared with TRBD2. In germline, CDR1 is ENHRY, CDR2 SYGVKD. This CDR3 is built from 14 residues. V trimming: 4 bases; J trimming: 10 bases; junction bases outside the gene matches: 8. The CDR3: CAISGGLAVYEQFF. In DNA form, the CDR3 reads TGTGCCATCAGTGGGGGACTAGCTGTTTACGAGCAGTTCTTC.